This passage covers 9 T cell receptor beta chains from one sample sequenced in a study of blood T cell repertoires in COVID-19 (dated by TCRdb to about 2020). Libraries were constructed by the immunoSEQ multiplex PCR assay. Held by TCRdb, this immuneACCESS table contains in-frame sequences only and omits some clones. Under half of the omission traces to an unresolved V gene where checked; the cause of the rest is unknown. This sample lists tens of thousands of clones; roughly 87% were detected once. Approximately 12% of the sample lies in the top ten. Sequenced: peripheral blood. The receptors come from a man of 80 years or more with acute or convalescent COVID-19.

This clone was seen a few times. The chain joins TRBV5-5 to TRBJ1-5, with D possibly TRBD1 on 5 matching bases. The CDR3 consists of 14 residues. Between the trimmed V and J ends, which lost 3 bases and 4 bases, there was a span of 11 bases. Per germline, CDR1 SGHKS and CDR2 YYEKEE (reference sequence). In nucleotides, the CDR3 is TGTGCCAGCAGCTCGACAGAGCCTAATCAGCCCCAGCATTTT. Its protein is CASSSTEPNQPQHF.

This chain uses TRBV7-2 with TRBJ1-4; D gene ambiguous. Germline CDR1 is SGHTA and CDR2 is FQGNSA. Trimming removed 5 bases from V and 8 bases from J, with 6 bases in between. This CDR3 comprises 11 residues. DNA for the CDR3: TGTGCCAGCAGCCCGGGGGAAAAACTGTTTTTT. Encoded protein: CASSPGEKLFF.

The chain couples TRBV5-6 to TRBJ2-7, with TRBD1 as a possible D gene (6 bases). Germline V gene lookup returns CDR1 SGHDT and CDR2 YYEEEE. This CDR3 region has 13 residues. V lost 4 bases and J 0 bases, leaving 8 bases between the germline ends. The CDR3 loop is CASSRTASYEQYF. In nucleotides, the CDR3 is TGTGCCAGCAGCCGGACAGCCTCCTACGAGCAGTACTTC. Complete variable domain (other parts from reference TRBV5-6 and TRBJ2-7): DAGVTQSPTHLIKTRGQQVTLRCSPKSGHDTVSWYQQALGQGPQFIFQYYEEEERQRGNFPDRFSGHQFPNYSSELNVNALLLGDSALYLCASSRTASYEQYFGPGTRLTVT.

V and J are TRBV5-6 and TRBJ1-3; D unclear. The germline V gene has CDR1 SGHDT and CDR2 YYEEEE. The CDR3 has 16 amino acids. V gave up 0 bases and J gave up 0 bases, with 10 bases separating them. The CDR3 DNA sequence: TGTGCCAGCAGCTTGGGGCCTCCAAGCTCTGGAAACACCATATATTTT. This gives the protein CASSLGPPSSGNTIYF.

V is TRBV5-4 and J is TRBJ1-1, with 7 bases identical to TRBD1. With 5 bases clipped from V and 6 bases from J, the junction kept 10 bases outside the gene matches. The CDR3 is 14 amino acids. Germline V gene lookup returns CDR1 SGHNT and CDR2 YYREEE (reference sequence). Written as DNA, the CDR3 is TGTGCCAGCAGGAAAGGGGGCGAAGTTTCTGAAGCTTTCTTT. It specifies CASRKGGEVSEAFF.

This clone turned up a few times. The chain combines TRBV29-1 with TRBJ1-1; 7 nucleotides line up with TRBD1. V trimming: 4 bases; J trimming: 4 bases; junction bases outside the gene matches: 12. Germline CDR1 and CDR2: SQVTM and ANQGSEA. The length of the CDR3 is 15 residues. DNA of the CDR3: TGCAGCGTTGCCCTCCTGACAGGGTTCGGCACTGAAGCTTTCTTT. Protein product: CSVALLTGFGTEAFF.

This clone was detected once. The chain employs TRBV4-1 and TRBJ1-2, with 8 bases that match TRBD1. Trimming at V came to 0 bases and at J to 8 bases, leaving 11 bases not matched to a gene. The CDR3 length is 16 residues. Germline V gives CDR1 MGHRA, CDR2 YSYEKL. The CDR3 bases are TGCGCCAGCAGCCAAGAAGGGCAGGGGGCGCCGGGGGGCTACACCTTC. Translation gives CASSQEGQGAPGGYTF.

This clone turned up a few times. The CDR3 DNA reads as TGTGCCAGCAGCTTGCTACCGTTGAACACTGAAGCTTTCTTT. It codes for CASSLLPLNTEAFF. J is TRBJ1-1 and V is TRBV5-4, with D uncertain. There are 14 residues in the CDR3. Germline CDR1 SGHNT, CDR2 YYREEE (reference sequence). The V and J ends lost 1 base and 0 bases respectively, with 7 bases between them. Filled out from reference TRBV5-4 and TRBJ1-1, the complete variable domain reads ETGVTQSPTHLIKTRGQQVTLRCSSQSGHNTVSWYQQALGQGPQFIFQYYREEENGRGNFPPRFSGLQFPNYSSELNVNALELDDSALYLCASSLLPLNTEAFFGQGTRLTVV.

V and J are TRBV7-8 and TRBJ1-5; a weak D match, TRBD1 (5 bases). V lost 1 base and J lost 5, with 9 bases in between. CDR3 length: 14 amino acids. Germline CDR1 and CDR2: SGHVS and FQNEAQ. The DNA for the CDR3 is TGTGCCAGCAGCTTAGTCTCCAGGGATCAGCCCCAGCATTTT. This encodes CASSLVSRDQPQHF.